This T cell receptor (beta chain) was recovered during a study of metastatic and nonmetastatic thyroid tumors. Study summary: Both malignant and benign thyroid patients supplied peripheral blood and tumor or nodule tissue samples, across which the repertoires of these patients were then compared. Overall study results and limits: Reportedly, malignant thyroid tumors had significantly higher TCR beta diversity than benign nodules, in blood and tumor.

Each patient came to thyroid surgery without any prior treatment (of any kind). Concerning this clone: Its antigen is not identified.

In the study's own analysis: Variation in CDR3 across clinicopathological groups served as the basis for constructing a distant-metastasis classifier in papillary thyroid cancer. TCRdb re-processed the PCR reads through MiXCR. TCRdb's processing, not the authors' own work, is the source of the V and J calls. The data contain 55,000 or so clones, about a sixth of them seen just once; the ten biggest clones take up under 3%. From germline, CDR1 is LNHNV and CDR2 YYDKDF (reference sequence). Trimming removed 1 base from V and 7 bases from J; junction bases left unmatched: 9. The CDR3 spans 15 residues. Sequencing used blood. V and J are TRBV15 and TRBJ2-7; 8 positions agree with TRBD2. This TCR was recovered from a female donor with papillary thyroid cancer or a benign thyroid nodule (not recorded which). Some clones in this sample may be carry-over from other donors' samples. The CDR3 nucleotides read TGTGCCACCAGCAGAGTGCGGGAGGTGAGAGGGGAGCAGTACTTC. The encoded protein is CATSRVREVRGEQYF. The full variable domain, completed using reference TRBV15 and TRBJ2-7, is DAMVIQNPRYQVTQFGKPVTLSCSQTLNHNVMYWYQQKSSQAPKLLFHYYDKDFNNEADTPDNFQSRRPNTSFCFLDIRSPGLGDTAMYLCATSRVREVRGEQYFGPGTRLTVT.